This is a list of T cell receptor beta chains from one sample in a study of T-cell reconstitution after alpha-beta-depleted transplantation in children. TCRdb reanalysed the PCR reads using MiXCR and keeps one entry per CDR3 protein. This sample carries hundreds of thousands of distinct CDR3 sequences, 16% of them seen once, and the ten largest clones take approximately 1.1%. The sequences come from PBMCs from the stem cell graft donor, collected from the stem cell graft. Receptor source: a human donor who donated a stem cell graft to a child with acute myeloid leukemia. CDR3s include the opening cysteine and the closing phenylalanine or tryptophan. A D gene is named only where the DNA matches it firmly. Only some rows state a clone size, as once, few, many or a class for expanded clones.

J gene: TRBJ2-5; V gene: TRBV7-2; CDR3 length: 14; clone size: many; D gene: -; CDR3 DNA: TGTGCCAGCATCACACAACCGACCGGAGAGACCCAGTACTTC; CDR3 protein: CASITQPTGETQYF
J gene: TRBJ2-3; V gene: TRBV6-2/TRBV6-3; CDR3 length: 16; clone size: -; D gene: -; CDR3 DNA: TGTGCCAGCAGTCCCTCAGGATACTTAGGGACAGATACGCAGTATTTT; CDR3 protein: CASSPSGYLGTDTQYF
J gene: TRBJ2-2; V gene: TRBV9; CDR3 length: 13; clone size: few; D gene: -; CDR3 DNA: TGTGCCAGCAGCGTCCGAGACGACGGGGAGCTGTTTTTT; CDR3 protein: CASSVRDDGELFF
J gene: TRBJ2-7; V gene: TRBV29-1; CDR3 length: 14; clone size: many; D gene: -; CDR3 DNA: TGCAGCGCCCAGTTGGGGGGGGCCGGCTACGAGCAGTACTTC; CDR3 protein: CSAQLGGAGYEQYF
J gene: TRBJ1-6; V gene: TRBV5-5; CDR3 length: 14; clone size: -; D gene: -; CDR3 DNA: TGTGCCAGCAGCTTGGACAGGTCGAGCTCACCCCTCCACTTT; CDR3 protein: CASSLDRSSSPLHF
J gene: TRBJ2-7; V gene: TRBV6-1; CDR3 length: 14; clone size: -; D gene: -; CDR3 DNA: TGTGCCACCCAGACTAGGGCCAGCTCCTACGAGCAGTACTTC; CDR3 protein: CATQTRASSYEQYF
J gene: TRBJ2-1; V gene: TRBV11-2; CDR3 length: 14; clone size: few; D gene: TRBD2; CDR3 DNA: TGTGCCAGCAGCCCCCGGGGACTACCCAATGAGCAGTTCTTC; CDR3 protein: CASSPRGLPNEQFF
J gene: TRBJ1-2; V gene: TRBV5-6; CDR3 length: 12; clone size: few; D gene: -; CDR3 DNA: TGTGCCAGCAGCTCACAGTTCTATGGCTACACCTTC; CDR3 protein: CASSSQFYGYTF
J gene: TRBJ2-3; V gene: TRBV12-3/TRBV12-4; CDR3 length: 13; clone size: many; D gene: -; CDR3 DNA: TGTGCCAGCAGTTTGGAGTTCACAGATACGCAGTATTTT; CDR3 protein: CASSLEFTDTQYF
J gene: TRBJ1-5; V gene: TRBV20-1; CDR3 length: 13; clone size: -; D gene: TRBD1; CDR3 DNA: TGCAGTGTTCAGACAGGGGGAAATCAGCCCCAGCATTTT; CDR3 protein: CSVQTGGNQPQHF
J gene: TRBJ2-3; V gene: TRBV20-1; CDR3 length: 15; clone size: many; D gene: -; CDR3 DNA: TGCAGTGCTAGAGAGGAGTGGGGGGGCGCAGATACGCAGTATTTT; CDR3 protein: CSAREEWGGADTQYF
J gene: TRBJ2-2; V gene: TRBV5-1; CDR3 length: 15; clone size: few; D gene: -; CDR3 DNA: TGCGCCAGCAGCTTGATGCAGGGACGGACCGGGGAGCTGTTTTTT; CDR3 protein: CASSLMQGRTGELFF
J gene: TRBJ2-1; V gene: TRBV6-2/TRBV6-3; CDR3 length: 13; clone size: -; D gene: -; CDR3 DNA: TGTGCCAGCAGTTCATTCGAGTACAATGAGCAGTTCTTC; CDR3 protein: CASSSFEYNEQFF
J gene: TRBJ1-2; V gene: TRBV6-2/TRBV6-3; CDR3 length: 15; clone size: -; D gene: -; CDR3 DNA: TGTGCCAGCAGTTACGGGGAAGGGGATAACTATGGCTACACCTTC; CDR3 protein: CASSYGEGDNYGYTF
J gene: TRBJ2-2; V gene: TRBV12-3/TRBV12-4; CDR3 length: 17; clone size: few; D gene: TRBD2; CDR3 DNA: TGTGCCAGCAGTTTACCTTTCGGGGGGGGCAACACCGGGGAGCTGTTTTTT; CDR3 protein: CASSLPFGGGNTGELFF
J gene: TRBJ1-6; V gene: TRBV7-2; CDR3 length: 16; clone size: many; D gene: -; CDR3 DNA: TGTGCCAGCAGCTTAGCGCCCCCAGGGAATAATTCACCCCTCCACTTT; CDR3 protein: CASSLAPPGNNSPLHF
J gene: TRBJ2-6; V gene: TRBV24-1; CDR3 length: 13; clone size: -; D gene: -; CDR3 DNA: TGTGCCACCAGTGACCCTGGGGCCAACGTCCTGACTTTC; CDR3 protein: CATSDPGANVLTF
J gene: TRBJ2-1; V gene: TRBV20-1; CDR3 length: 14; clone size: many; D gene: TRBD2; CDR3 DNA: TGCAGTGCTAGAGGCTCGGGGGGTGGGGATGAGCAGTTCTTC; CDR3 protein: CSARGSGGGDEQFF
J gene: TRBJ1-1; V gene: TRBV20-1; CDR3 length: 14; clone size: many; D gene: TRBD1; CDR3 DNA: TGCAGTGCTAGTATTGGGGACAGCCGGGGTGAAGCTTTCTTT; CDR3 protein: CSASIGDSRGEAFF